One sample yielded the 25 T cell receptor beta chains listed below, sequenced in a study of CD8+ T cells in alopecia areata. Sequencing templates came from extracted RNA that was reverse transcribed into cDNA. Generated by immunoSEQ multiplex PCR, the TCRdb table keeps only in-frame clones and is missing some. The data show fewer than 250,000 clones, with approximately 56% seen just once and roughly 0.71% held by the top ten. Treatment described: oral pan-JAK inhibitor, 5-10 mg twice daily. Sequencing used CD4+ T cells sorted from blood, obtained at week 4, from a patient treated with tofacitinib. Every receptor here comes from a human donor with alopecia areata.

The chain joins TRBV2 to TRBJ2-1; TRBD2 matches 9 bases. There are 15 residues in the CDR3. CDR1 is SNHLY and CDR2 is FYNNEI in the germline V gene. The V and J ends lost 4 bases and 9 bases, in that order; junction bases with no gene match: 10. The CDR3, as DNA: TGTGCCAGCAGTGTAACAGGCGGGAGGGGGCTTGAGCAGTTCTTC. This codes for CASSVTGGRGLEQFF.

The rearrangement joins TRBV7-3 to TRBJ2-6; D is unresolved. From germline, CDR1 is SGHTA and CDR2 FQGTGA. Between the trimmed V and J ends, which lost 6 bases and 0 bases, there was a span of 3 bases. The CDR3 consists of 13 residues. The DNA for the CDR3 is TGTGCCAGCAGGCGCTCTGGGGCCAACGTCCTGACTTTC. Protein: CASRRSGANVLTF.

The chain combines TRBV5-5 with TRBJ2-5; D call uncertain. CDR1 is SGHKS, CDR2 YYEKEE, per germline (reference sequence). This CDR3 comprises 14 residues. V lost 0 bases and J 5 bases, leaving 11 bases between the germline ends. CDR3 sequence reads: CASSLAFSRETQYF. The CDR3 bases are TGTGCCAGCAGCTTGGCTTTCAGTCGGGAGACCCAGTACTTC.

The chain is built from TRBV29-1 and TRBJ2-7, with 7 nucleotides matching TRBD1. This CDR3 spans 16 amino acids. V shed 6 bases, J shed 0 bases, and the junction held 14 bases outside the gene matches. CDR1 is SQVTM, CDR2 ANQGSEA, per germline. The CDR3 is CSVKGTGDSNSYEQYF. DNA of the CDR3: TGCAGCGTCAAGGGAACAGGGGATTCCAACTCCTACGAGCAGTACTTC.

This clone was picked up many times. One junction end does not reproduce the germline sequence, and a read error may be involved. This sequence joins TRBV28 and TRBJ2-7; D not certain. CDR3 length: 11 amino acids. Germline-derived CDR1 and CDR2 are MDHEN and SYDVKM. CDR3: CASSTRRPADF. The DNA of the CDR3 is TGTGCCAGCAGTACCCGACGGCCCGCAGACTTC.

Here the CDR3 DNA reads TGCAGCGTTAGGACGGTGATATGGGGCTACACCTTC. Protein sequence: CSVRTVIWGYTF. The chain uses TRBV29-1 and TRBJ1-2; D is ambiguous. Germline CDR1 reads SQVTM; CDR2 reads ANQGSEA. This CDR3 comprises 12 residues. Trimming removed 5 bases from V and 8 bases from J, with 15 bases in between.

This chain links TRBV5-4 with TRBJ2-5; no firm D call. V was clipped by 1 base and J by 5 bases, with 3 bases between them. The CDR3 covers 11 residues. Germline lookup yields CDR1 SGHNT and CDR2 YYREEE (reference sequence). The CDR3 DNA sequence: TGTGCCAGCAGCTTGAGGGAGACCCAGTACTTC. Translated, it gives CASSLRETQYF.

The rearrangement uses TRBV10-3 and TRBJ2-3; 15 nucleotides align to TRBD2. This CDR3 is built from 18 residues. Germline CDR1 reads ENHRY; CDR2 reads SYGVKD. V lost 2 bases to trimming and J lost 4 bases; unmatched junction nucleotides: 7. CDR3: CAISEPGTSGRRSDTQYF. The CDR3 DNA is TGTGCCATCAGTGAGCCTGGGACTAGCGGGAGGAGATCAGATACGCAGTATTTT.

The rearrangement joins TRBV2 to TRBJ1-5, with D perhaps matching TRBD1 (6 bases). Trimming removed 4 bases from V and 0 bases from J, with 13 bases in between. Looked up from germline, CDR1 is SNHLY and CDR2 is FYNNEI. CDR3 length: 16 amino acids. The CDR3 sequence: CASSGDTGYSNQPQHF. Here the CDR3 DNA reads TGTGCCAGCAGTGGGGACACGGGGTATAGCAATCAGCCCCAGCATTTT. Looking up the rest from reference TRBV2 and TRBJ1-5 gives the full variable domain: EPEVTQTPSHQVTQMGQEVILRCVPISNHLYFYWYRQILGQKVEFLVSFYNNEISEKSEIFDDQFSVERPDGSNFTLKIRSTKLEDSAMYFCASSGDTGYSNQPQHFGDGTRLSIL.

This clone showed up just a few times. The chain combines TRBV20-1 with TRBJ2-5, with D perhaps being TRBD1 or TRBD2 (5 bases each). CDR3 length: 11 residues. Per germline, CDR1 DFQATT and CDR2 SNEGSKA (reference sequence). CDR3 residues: CSSGPRETQYF. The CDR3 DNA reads TGCAGCTCGGGACCGAGGGAGACCCAGTACTTC.

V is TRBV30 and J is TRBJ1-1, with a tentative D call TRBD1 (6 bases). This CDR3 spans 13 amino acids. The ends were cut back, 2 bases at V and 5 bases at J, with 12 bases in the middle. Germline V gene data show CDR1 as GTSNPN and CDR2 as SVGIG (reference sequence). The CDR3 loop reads CAWSSPRGTEAFF. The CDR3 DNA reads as TGTGCCTGGAGTTCCCCGAGGGGGACTGAAGCTTTCTTT.

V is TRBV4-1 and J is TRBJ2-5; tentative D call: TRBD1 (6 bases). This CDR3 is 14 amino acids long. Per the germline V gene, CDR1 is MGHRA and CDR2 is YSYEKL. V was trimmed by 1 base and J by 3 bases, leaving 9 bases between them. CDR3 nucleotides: TGCGCCAGCAGCCAAGGGACAGCAAAAGAGACCCAGTACTTC. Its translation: CASSQGTAKETQYF.

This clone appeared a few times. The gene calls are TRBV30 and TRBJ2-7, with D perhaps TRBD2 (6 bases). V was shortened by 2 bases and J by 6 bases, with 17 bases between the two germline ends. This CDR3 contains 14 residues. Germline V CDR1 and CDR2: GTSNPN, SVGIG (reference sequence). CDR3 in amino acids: CAWSLIYGTPEQYF. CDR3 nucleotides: TGTGCCTGGAGTCTTATCTACGGGACTCCCGAGCAGTACTTC.

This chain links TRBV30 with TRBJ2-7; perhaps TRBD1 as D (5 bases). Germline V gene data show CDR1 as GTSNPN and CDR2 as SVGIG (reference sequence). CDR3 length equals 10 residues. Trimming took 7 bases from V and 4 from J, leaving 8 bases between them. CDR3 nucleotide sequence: TGTGCCTCAGGGATTTACGAGCAGTACTTC. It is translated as CASGIYEQYF.

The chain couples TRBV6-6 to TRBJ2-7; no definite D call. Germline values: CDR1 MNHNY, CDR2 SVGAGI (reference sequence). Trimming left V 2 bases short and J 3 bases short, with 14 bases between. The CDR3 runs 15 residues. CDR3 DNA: TGTGCCAGCAGTTACCGATCTTCCAACTACTACGAGCAGTACTTC. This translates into CASSYRSSNYYEQYF.

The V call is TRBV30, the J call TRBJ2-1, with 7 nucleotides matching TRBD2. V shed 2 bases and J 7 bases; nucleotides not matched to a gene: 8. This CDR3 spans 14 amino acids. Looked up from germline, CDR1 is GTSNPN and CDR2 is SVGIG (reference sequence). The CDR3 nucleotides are TGTGCCTGGAGTAGCTCTGGGGGGGGGAATGAGCAGTTCTTC. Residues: CAWSSSGGGNEQFF.

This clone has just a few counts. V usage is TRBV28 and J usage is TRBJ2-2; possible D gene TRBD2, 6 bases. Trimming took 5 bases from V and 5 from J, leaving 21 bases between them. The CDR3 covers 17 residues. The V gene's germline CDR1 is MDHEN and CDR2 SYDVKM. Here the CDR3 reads CASSPISMRSGTGELFF. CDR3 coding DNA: TGTGCCAGCAGTCCTATCTCGATGAGGAGCGGGACCGGGGAGCTGTTTTTT.

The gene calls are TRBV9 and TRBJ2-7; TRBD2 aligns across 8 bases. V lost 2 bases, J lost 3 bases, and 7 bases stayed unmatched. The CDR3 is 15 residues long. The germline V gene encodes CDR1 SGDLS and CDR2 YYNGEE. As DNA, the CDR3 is TGTGCCAGCAGCGTTAATAGCGGGAATTACTACGAGCAGTACTTC. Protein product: CASSVNSGNYYEQYF.

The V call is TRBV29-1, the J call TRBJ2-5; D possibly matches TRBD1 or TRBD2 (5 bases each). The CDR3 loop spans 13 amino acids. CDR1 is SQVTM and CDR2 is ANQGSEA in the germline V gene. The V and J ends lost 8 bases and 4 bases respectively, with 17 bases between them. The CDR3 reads CSSGDLNRETQYF. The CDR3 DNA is TGCAGCTCCGGGGACCTAAACCGAGAGACCCAGTACTTC.

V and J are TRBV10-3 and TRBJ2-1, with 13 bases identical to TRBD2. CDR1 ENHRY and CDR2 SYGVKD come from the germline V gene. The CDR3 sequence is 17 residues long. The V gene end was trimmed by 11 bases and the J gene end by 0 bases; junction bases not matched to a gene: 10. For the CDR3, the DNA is TGTGCCGCTACCGGGACTAGCGGGATCAGCTCCTACAATGAGCAGTTCTTC. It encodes CAATGTSGISSYNEQFF.

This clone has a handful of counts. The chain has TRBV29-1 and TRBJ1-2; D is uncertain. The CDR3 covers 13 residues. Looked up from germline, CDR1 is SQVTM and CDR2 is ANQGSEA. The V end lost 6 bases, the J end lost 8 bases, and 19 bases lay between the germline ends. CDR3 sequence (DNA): TGCAGCGTAGGACCCTTGGGCTCGCGGGGCTACACCTTC. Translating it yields CSVGPLGSRGYTF.

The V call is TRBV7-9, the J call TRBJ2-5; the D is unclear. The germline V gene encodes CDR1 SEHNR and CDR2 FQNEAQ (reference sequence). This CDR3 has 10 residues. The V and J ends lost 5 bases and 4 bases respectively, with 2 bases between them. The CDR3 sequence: CASSRETQYF. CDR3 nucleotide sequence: TGTGCCAGCAGCCGAGAGACCCAGTACTTC.

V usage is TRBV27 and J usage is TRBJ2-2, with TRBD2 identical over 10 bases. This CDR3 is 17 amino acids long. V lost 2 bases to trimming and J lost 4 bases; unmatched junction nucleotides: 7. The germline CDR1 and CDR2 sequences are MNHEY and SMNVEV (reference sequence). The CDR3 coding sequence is TGTGCCAGCAGTTTAAGGCTAGCGGGAGTTAGCACCGGGGAGCTGTTTTTT. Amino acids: CASSLRLAGVSTGELFF.

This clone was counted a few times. The CDR3 region is CASSQFGQVGYGYTF. DNA for the CDR3: TGCGCCAGCAGCCAATTTGGACAGGTCGGCTATGGCTACACCTTC. The rearrangement uses TRBV4-1 and TRBJ1-2; TRBD1 agrees at 7 bases. Germline CDR1 reads MGHRA; CDR2 reads YSYEKL. This CDR3 comprises 15 residues. V was clipped by 2 bases and J by 4 bases; unmatched bases: 7.

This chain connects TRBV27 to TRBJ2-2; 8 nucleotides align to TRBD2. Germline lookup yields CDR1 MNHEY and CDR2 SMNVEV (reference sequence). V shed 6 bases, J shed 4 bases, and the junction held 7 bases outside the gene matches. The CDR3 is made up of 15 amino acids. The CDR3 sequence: CASRRAGALTGELFF. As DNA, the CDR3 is TGTGCCAGCAGAAGAGCGGGAGCCCTCACCGGGGAGCTGTTTTTT.